The 9 T cell receptor beta chains listed next were all sequenced from one sample in a study of immune evolution from preneoplasia to lung adenocarcinoma. TCRdb's table, derived via immunoSEQ multiplex PCR, lists solely in-frame clones and lacks some. The table lists about 6,500 clones, around 67% of them singletons. The sequenced sample was FFPE lung adenocarcinoma in situ tissue. The receptors were sampled from a donor aged 70 or over with lung adenocarcinoma.

The chain uses TRBV6-1 and TRBJ1-5; no definite D call. The V gene's germline CDR1 is MNHNS and CDR2 SASEGT. The germline V and J ends were trimmed by 5 bases and 1 base, with 9 bases remaining between them. The CDR3 runs 14 residues. The CDR3 loop is CASSPGISNQPQHF. CDR3 sequence (DNA): TGTGCCAGCAGTCCCGGGATCAGCAATCAGCCCCAGCATTTT.

The rearrangement uses TRBV5-4 and TRBJ2-7; D gene uncertain. This CDR3 is built from 14 residues. Germline V gene sequence: CDR1 SGHNT, CDR2 YYREEE (reference sequence). Deletions cut 0 bases from V and 0 bases from J, with 7 bases between. The chain's CDR3 is CASSLGPSSYEQYF. CDR3 in DNA: TGTGCCAGCAGCTTGGGTCCGAGCTCCTACGAGCAGTACTTC.

The CDR3 DNA is TGTGCCAGCAGTATCAGCGGGAGCTCCGAGCAGTACTTC. Its translation: CASSISGSSEQYF. The chain combines TRBV27 with TRBJ2-7; 8 bases match TRBD2. The CDR3 spans 13 residues. Germline-derived CDR1 and CDR2 are MNHEY and SMNVEV (reference sequence). V lost 5 bases to trimming and J lost 6 bases; unmatched junction nucleotides: 6.

The V and J genes are TRBV5-5 and TRBJ1-1; no firm D call. There are 14 residues in the CDR3. Deletions cut 2 bases from V and 0 bases from J, with 8 bases between. Germline CDR1 reads SGHKS; CDR2 reads YYEKEE (reference sequence). The CDR3 here is CASSLGSMNTEAFF. Here the CDR3 DNA reads TGTGCCAGCAGCTTAGGCAGCATGAACACTGAAGCTTTCTTT.

The chain links TRBV2 to TRBJ1-5; no clear D gene. The CDR3 is 14 residues long. Germline V gene sequence: CDR1 SNHLY, CDR2 FYNNEI. Trimming stripped 8 bases from V and 0 bases from J, with 11 bases between. The CDR3 nucleotides read TGTGCCAGCGCCATGAGATATAGCAATCAGCCCCAGCATTTT. Translation gives CASAMRYSNQPQHF. The full variable domain, with the rest looked up from reference TRBV2 and TRBJ1-5, is EPEVTQTPSHQVTQMGQEVILRCVPISNHLYFYWYRQILGQKVEFLVSFYNNEISEKSEIFDDQFSVERPDGSNFTLKIRSTKLEDSAMYFCASAMRYSNQPQHFGDGTRLSIL.

The chain couples TRBV6-5 to TRBJ2-6; the D call may be TRBD1 or TRBD2 (5 bases each). Trimming removed 0 bases from V and 0 bases from J, with 6 bases in between. The CDR3 length is 16 residues. The germline gives CDR1 MNHEY, CDR2 SVGAGI. This CDR3 is CASSYSGDSGANVLTF. The DNA of the CDR3 is TGTGCCAGCAGTTACTCGGGGGACTCTGGGGCCAACGTCCTGACTTTC.

This chain links TRBV23-1 with TRBJ2-1; 10 nucleotides line up with TRBD2. TRBV23-1 belongs to the ORF category, with a function that is uncertain. J gave up 3 bases and V 0 bases, and 5 bases lay outside the gene matches. This CDR3 spans 17 amino acids. In DNA, the CDR3 is TGCGCCAGCAGTCAATCGTCTAAGCGGGAGGGCTACAATGAGCAGTTCTTC. Translating gives CASSQSSKREGYNEQFF.

V and J are TRBV15 and TRBJ2-1; D perhaps matches TRBD2 (7 bases). Trimming cost V 0 bases and J 9 bases, with 15 bases left between them. The CDR3 has 15 residues. CDR1 LNHNV and CDR2 YYDKDF come from the germline V gene (reference sequence). CDR3 amino acids: CATSRDRAGAIEQFF. CDR3 DNA sequence: TGTGCCACCAGCAGAGATAGGGCGGGGGCCATTGAGCAGTTCTTC. The full variable domain, rest sourced from reference TRBV15 and TRBJ2-1, is DAMVIQNPRYQVTQFGKPVTLSCSQTLNHNVMYWYQQKSSQAPKLLFHYYDKDFNNEADTPDNFQSRRPNTSFCFLDIRSPGLGDTAMYLCATSRDRAGAIEQFFGPGTRLTVL.

The chain uses TRBV7-2 and TRBJ1-4; D unresolved. V lost 7 bases, J lost 8 bases, and 14 bases lay in between. Germline assignment: CDR1 SGHTA and CDR2 FQGNSA. The CDR3 consists of 13 residues. Here the CDR3 reads CASTGSPGEKLFF. CDR3 nucleotides: TGTGCCAGCACCGGGTCCCCGGGAGAAAAACTGTTTTTT.